This paragraph reports one T cell receptor beta chain. The data belong to a study of blood T cell repertoires in COVID-19. Study in general: Samples representing acute and convalescent COVID-19 were sourced from the United States, Italy and Spain. PBMCs, B-cell-depleted T cells, or T cells provided the cDNA or gDNA that made up the material.

In the source study's methods: Estimated nucleated cell counts came from reference gene primer amplification. This table comes from immunoSEQ multiplex PCR, and its TCRdb copy is limited to in-frame clones, with some not included. For V, J and clone size, that table is used; D and trimming come from the DNA. The repertoire holds approximately 160,000 clones, with about 85% as singletons. The study assigned cohorts using participant-reported clinical history. V shed 5 bases and J 5 bases; nucleotides not matched to a gene: 5. The CDR3 is 15 residues long. Germline CDR1 SGHTA, CDR2 FQGTGA. Sequences were obtained from PBMCs or T cells enriched from blood (not recorded which). This clonotype originated in a woman aged 45-60 years who had recovered from COVID-19. The chain uses TRBV7-3 and TRBJ2-1; 11 bases line up with TRBD2. This CDR3 is CASSERLAGNNEQFF. DNA of the CDR3: TGTGCCAGCAGCGAAAGACTAGCGGGAAACAATGAGCAGTTCTTC.